Listed below are T cell receptor beta chains from one sample, sequenced in a study of T cells in Graves' hyperthyroidism and ophthalmopathy. TCRdb ran MiXCR on the multiplex PCR reads and lists one entry per CDR3 protein. The sample includes over 650,000 distinct CDR3 sequences, approximately 16% seen only once; the top ten take 8.4%. The sample consisted of blood. The receptors were gathered from a man aged 18 to 29 with Graves' hyperthyroidism. The CDR3 runs from the conserved cysteine through the conserved F or W. D genes are given only for firm matches. Not every row has a clone size; where given, it reads once, few, many or a size class.

V gene: TRBV28
D gene: -
J gene: TRBJ1-1
clone size: many
CDR3 protein: CASSQGATEAFF
CDR3 DNA: TGTGCCAGCAGTCAAGGGGCCACTGAAGCTTTCTTT

V gene: TRBV10-3
D gene: TRBD1
J gene: TRBJ2-5
clone size: -
CDR3 protein: CAIQGNQETQYF
CDR3 DNA: TGTGCCATACAGGGGAACCAAGAGACCCAGTACTTC

V gene: TRBV5-1
D gene: -
J gene: TRBJ2-2
clone size: few
CDR3 protein: CASSSRSGGQGGELFF
CDR3 DNA: TGCGCCAGCAGCTCACGGAGCGGAGGGCAAGGCGGGGAGCTGTTTTTT

V gene: TRBV6-1
D gene: -
J gene: TRBJ1-2
clone size: -
CDR3 protein: CASSPGLIPGLYGYTF
CDR3 DNA: TGTGCCAGCAGCCCCGGGCTCATCCCAGGCCTTTATGGCTACACCTTC

V gene: TRBV6-6
D gene: -
J gene: TRBJ2-3
clone size: many
CDR3 protein: CASSYSKGVSPDTQYF
CDR3 DNA: TGTGCCAGCAGTTACTCGAAGGGAGTGAGTCCAGATACGCAGTATTTT

V gene: TRBV20-1
D gene: TRBD1
J gene: TRBJ1-4
clone size: -
CDR3 protein: CSARDRAGGDQKLFF
CDR3 DNA: TGCAGTGCTAGAGATCGGGCAGGGGGCGATCAAAAACTGTTTTTT

V gene: TRBV2
D gene: -
J gene: TRBJ1-1
clone size: many
CDR3 protein: CASRGDGNTEAFF
CDR3 DNA: TGTGCCAGCAGAGGGGACGGGAACACTGAAGCTTTCTTT

V gene: TRBV2
D gene: -
J gene: TRBJ2-3
clone size: many
CDR3 protein: CASGGRLSTDTQYF
CDR3 DNA: TGTGCCAGCGGAGGGCGGCTTAGCACAGATACGCAGTATTTT

V gene: TRBV20-1
D gene: TRBD1
J gene: TRBJ2-7
clone size: many
CDR3 protein: CSASRQGYEQYF
CDR3 DNA: TGCAGTGCTAGCCGACAGGGCTACGAGCAGTACTTC

V gene: TRBV20-1
D gene: -
J gene: TRBJ2-7
clone size: many
CDR3 protein: CSARDVRAAGPYEQYF
CDR3 DNA: TGCAGTGCTAGAGATGTCAGGGCGGCAGGCCCCTACGAGCAGTACTTC

V gene: TRBV7-9
D gene: -
J gene: TRBJ2-7
clone size: -
CDR3 protein: CASSPGGPAYEQYF
CDR3 DNA: TGTGCCAGCAGCCCGGGGGGCCCAGCCTACGAGCAGTACTTC

V gene: TRBV27
D gene: -
J gene: TRBJ2-5
clone size: -
CDR3 protein: CASSLLGGRNYF
CDR3 DNA: TGTGCCAGCAGTTTACTTGGTGGGAGGAATTACTTC

V gene: TRBV5-1
D gene: TRBD2
J gene: TRBJ2-3
clone size: -
CDR3 protein: CASSPTSGRGDTQYF
CDR3 DNA: TGCGCCAGCAGCCCAACTAGCGGCCGGGGGGATACGCAGTATTTT

V gene: TRBV20-1
D gene: TRBD1
J gene: TRBJ2-1
clone size: -
CDR3 protein: CSARDPGTGAIEQFF
CDR3 DNA: TGCAGTGCTAGAGATCCCGGGACAGGGGCTATTGAGCAGTTCTTC

V gene: TRBV7-2
D gene: TRBD1
J gene: TRBJ2-4
clone size: -
CDR3 protein: CASSLDVGGAPKNIQYF
CDR3 DNA: TGTGCCAGCAGCTTAGATGTAGGGGGCGCGCCCAAAAACATTCAGTACTTC

V gene: TRBV6-1
D gene: -
J gene: TRBJ2-4
clone size: few
CDR3 protein: CASSTGLAKNIQYF
CDR3 DNA: TGTGCCAGCAGTACAGGGTTAGCCAAAAACATTCAGTACTTC

V gene: TRBV9
D gene: -
J gene: TRBJ1-2
clone size: -
CDR3 protein: CASSPRLGEIPYGYTF
CDR3 DNA: TGTGCCAGCAGCCCCCGCTTGGGGGAGATTCCCTATGGCTACACCTTC

V gene: TRBV2
D gene: -
J gene: TRBJ2-3
clone size: many
CDR3 protein: CASSDQDMQYF
CDR3 DNA: TGTGCCAGCAGTGATCAGGATATGCAGTATTTT

V gene: TRBV24-1
D gene: -
J gene: TRBJ2-1
clone size: many
CDR3 protein: CATSDSTDYMDPSSYNEQFF
CDR3 DNA: TGTGCCACCAGTGACTCCACCGACTATATGGACCCTAGCTCCTACAATGAGCAGTTCTTC

V gene: TRBV20-1
D gene: TRBD1
J gene: TRBJ2-3
clone size: -
CDR3 protein: CSAQPGGRTQYF
CDR3 DNA: TGCAGTGCTCAGCCAGGGGGTCGGACGCAGTATTTT

V gene: TRBV20-1
D gene: -
J gene: TRBJ2-3
clone size: many
CDR3 protein: CSARDVKVLLGGDTQYF
CDR3 DNA: TGCAGTGCTAGAGATGTAAAAGTCCTACTGGGAGGAGATACGCAGTATTTT

V gene: TRBV13
D gene: TRBD2
J gene: TRBJ2-1
clone size: -
CDR3 protein: CASSKRASGYNEQFF
CDR3 DNA: TGTGCCAGCAGCAAGAGAGCTAGCGGCTACAATGAGCAGTTCTTC

V gene: TRBV28
D gene: -
J gene: TRBJ1-5
clone size: many
CDR3 protein: CASSLSEGVISNQPQHF
CDR3 DNA: TGTGCCAGCAGTTTATCGGAAGGTGTGATTAGCAATCAGCCCCAGCATTTT

V gene: TRBV7-2
D gene: TRBD1
J gene: TRBJ2-7
clone size: many
CDR3 protein: CASSLTRQGGYEQYF
CDR3 DNA: TGTGCCAGCAGCTTAACCCGACAGGGTGGCTACGAGCAGTACTTC

V gene: TRBV28
D gene: -
J gene: TRBJ2-7
clone size: many
CDR3 protein: CASRSGPWETYEQYF
CDR3 DNA: TGTGCCAGCAGAAGTGGGCCTTGGGAGACCTACGAGCAGTACTTC

V gene: TRBV29-1
D gene: TRBD1
J gene: TRBJ2-7
clone size: -
CDR3 protein: CSVPGQGAFYEQYF
CDR3 DNA: TGCAGCGTCCCCGGACAGGGGGCTTTCTACGAGCAGTACTTC

V gene: TRBV12-3/TRBV12-4
D gene: -
J gene: TRBJ1-4
clone size: few
CDR3 protein: CASSYRRTHVFLDNEKLFF
CDR3 DNA: TGTGCCAGCAGTTATCGAAGGACACACGTCTTCCTAGATAATGAAAAACTGTTTTTT

V gene: TRBV7-8
D gene: -
J gene: TRBJ1-4
clone size: many
CDR3 protein: CASSRDGAVGAELFF
CDR3 DNA: TGTGCCAGCAGCCGCGACGGGGCCGTGGGAGCGGAACTGTTTTTT

V gene: TRBV4-2
D gene: -
J gene: TRBJ1-4
clone size: few
CDR3 protein: CASSQRPGRGKLFF
CDR3 DNA: TGTGCCAGCAGCCAACGGCCAGGGCGGGGAAAACTGTTTTTT

V gene: TRBV5-1
D gene: -
J gene: TRBJ1-4
clone size: few
CDR3 protein: CASSLGGASREKLFF
CDR3 DNA: TGCGCCAGCAGCTTGGGTGGGGCCTCAAGAGAAAAACTGTTTTTT

V gene: TRBV19
D gene: TRBD2
J gene: TRBJ2-1
clone size: many
CDR3 protein: CASSIIAGGPNNEQFF
CDR3 DNA: TGTGCCAGTAGCATCATAGCGGGAGGGCCGAACAATGAGCAGTTCTTC

V gene: TRBV4-2
D gene: -
J gene: TRBJ1-1
clone size: -
CDR3 protein: CASSPNREATEAFF
CDR3 DNA: TGTGCCAGCAGCCCTAATAGGGAGGCCACTGAAGCTTTCTTT

V gene: TRBV25-1
D gene: -
J gene: TRBJ2-7
clone size: once
CDR3 protein: CASSEGGQRAYEQYF
CDR3 DNA: TGTGCCAGCAGTGAAGGGGGACAGCGGGCTTACGAGCAGTACTTC

V gene: TRBV18
D gene: -
J gene: TRBJ1-6
clone size: few
CDR3 protein: CASSPLQGSDTPLHF
CDR3 DNA: TGTGCCAGCTCGCCGTTACAGGGTAGCGATACACCCCTCCACTTT

V gene: TRBV18
D gene: -
J gene: TRBJ2-1
clone size: many
CDR3 protein: CASSSGQNEQFF
CDR3 DNA: TGTGCCAGCTCATCAGGTCAGAATGAGCAGTTCTTC

V gene: TRBV18
D gene: TRBD1
J gene: TRBJ2-7
clone size: few
CDR3 protein: CASSPPTGQGDDEQYF
CDR3 DNA: TGTGCCAGCTCACCACCGACGGGACAGGGGGACGACGAGCAGTACTTC

V gene: TRBV6-2/TRBV6-3
D gene: -
J gene: TRBJ2-7
clone size: many
CDR3 protein: CASSPPLGEQYF
CDR3 DNA: TGTGCCAGCAGTCCCCCCCTGGGCGAGCAGTACTTC

V gene: TRBV27
D gene: TRBD2
J gene: TRBJ2-7
clone size: many
CDR3 protein: CASSPPPSLAGAYEQYF
CDR3 DNA: TGTGCCAGCAGTCCACCCCCCTCGCTAGCGGGGGCCTACGAGCAGTACTTC

V gene: TRBV20-1
D gene: TRBD2
J gene: TRBJ2-7
clone size: many
CDR3 protein: CSARAPLAGGPSLYEQYF
CDR3 DNA: TGCAGTGCTAGGGCCCCTCTAGCGGGAGGGCCCTCCCTCTACGAGCAGTACTTC

V gene: TRBV30
D gene: -
J gene: TRBJ2-7
clone size: few
CDR3 protein: CAWSVLRVLDRPFSYEQYF
CDR3 DNA: TGTGCCTGGAGTGTACTGAGAGTCCTCGATCGCCCCTTTTCCTACGAGCAGTACTTC

V gene: TRBV19
D gene: -
J gene: TRBJ1-1
clone size: many
CDR3 protein: CASSPSSGNTEAFF
CDR3 DNA: TGTGCCAGTAGTCCCTCGTCGGGGAACACTGAAGCTTTCTTT

V gene: TRBV2
D gene: TRBD2
J gene: TRBJ2-1
clone size: few
CDR3 protein: CASLRAGTSGHNEQFF
CDR3 DNA: TGTGCCAGCCTCAGGGCGGGGACTAGCGGGCACAATGAGCAGTTCTTC

V gene: TRBV5-1
D gene: -
J gene: TRBJ1-1
clone size: many
CDR3 protein: CASSLAPTANTEAFF
CDR3 DNA: TGCGCCAGCAGCTTGGCCCCGACAGCGAACACTGAAGCTTTCTTT

V gene: TRBV6-5
D gene: TRBD2
J gene: TRBJ2-7
clone size: many
CDR3 protein: CASSYSGGGPSYEQYF
CDR3 DNA: TGTGCCAGCAGTTACTCGGGGGGAGGGCCATCCTACGAGCAGTACTTC

V gene: TRBV7-2
D gene: -
J gene: TRBJ2-7
clone size: -
CDR3 protein: CASSLPQRSEQYF
CDR3 DNA: TGTGCCAGCAGCTTACCCCAGCGGTCCGAGCAGTACTTC

V gene: TRBV2
D gene: -
J gene: TRBJ1-2
clone size: many
CDR3 protein: CASILQAGTHGYTF
CDR3 DNA: TGTGCCAGCATCCTCCAAGCAGGGACCCATGGCTACACCTTC

V gene: TRBV18
D gene: -
J gene: TRBJ2-7
clone size: many
CDR3 protein: CASSPSMGEQYF
CDR3 DNA: TGTGCCAGCTCACCAAGCATGGGCGAGCAGTACTTC

V gene: TRBV20-1
D gene: TRBD1
J gene: TRBJ2-5
clone size: few
CDR3 protein: CSARKPRTGEETQYF
CDR3 DNA: TGCAGTGCTAGAAAACCGAGGACAGGCGAAGAGACCCAGTACTTC

V gene: TRBV19
D gene: -
J gene: TRBJ2-7
clone size: -
CDR3 protein: CASSHRAAYEQYF
CDR3 DNA: TGTGCCAGTAGCCACCGGGCAGCCTACGAGCAGTACTTC